This T cell receptor (beta chain) comes out of a study of human T cells and chemical hapten exposure. Study context: Largely, small differences in pooled library volume made per-sample TCR yields vary. Study-wide findings and caveats: Among expanded TCRs, significantly more large CDR3 similarity clusters formed than among controls. Because they had alopecia, donors may respond immunologically unlike healthy people.

Losses at the gene ends were 4 bases for V and 3 bases for J; bases not matched to a gene: 13. This CDR3 has 17 amino acids. Per germline, CDR1 SGDLS and CDR2 YYNGEE. Sample time point: patch test 2, 6 weeks after DPC sensitization. Indicated treatment: therapeutic diphenylcyclopropenone sensitization with weekly scalp DPC. Unfractionated whole blood yielded total RNA. MiXCR, run by TCRdb on the RACE reads, gives a single entry per CDR3 protein. The data show 85,000 to 100,000 distinct CDR3 sequences, 8% to 13% seen once. This clonotype has more than one count but fewer than ten. The antigen is undetermined.

Here the sequenced sample was whole blood, taken in connection with sensitization to the hapten diphenylcyclopropenone (DPC). This chain joins TRBV9 and TRBJ1-3; 7 nucleotides align to TRBD1. This clonotype was sampled from a man in his forties with alopecia areata. Some clones in this sample may be carry-over from other donors' samples. CDR3 region: CASSPQTGPVGGNTIYF. The CDR3 bases are TGTGCCAGCAGCCCGCAGACAGGGCCCGTAGGTGGAAACACCATATATTTT.